Below are 12 T cell receptor beta chains sequenced from a single sample in a study of cytomegalovirus exposure and HLA in healthy donors. The PCR made use of 60 Vbeta and 13 Jbeta primers. Sequenced by immunoSEQ multiplex PCR; TCRdb stores in-frame clones only, minus some. The sample has approximately 120,000 clones, 83% seen once; the top ten hold 3.6%. The specimen was PBMCs. These receptors originate from a woman aged 40 to 50 in good health and CMV-seropositive.

There are a few counts of this clone. The V and J genes are TRBV15 and TRBJ2-1, with a possible D match to TRBD2 (5 bases). Trimming left V 3 bases short and J 4 bases short, with 13 bases between. The CDR3 sequence is 15 residues long. CDR1 and CDR2 from the germline V gene are LNHNV and YYDKDF (reference sequence). The DNA of the CDR3 is TGTGCCACCAGCAGTAGAGGGTTGGCGTACAATGAGCAGTTCTTC. It specifies CATSSRGLAYNEQFF. Together with reference TRBV15 and TRBJ2-1, the CDR3 gives the full variable domain: DAMVIQNPRYQVTQFGKPVTLSCSQTLNHNVMYWYQQKSSQAPKLLFHYYDKDFNNEADTPDNFQSRRPNTSFCFLDIRSPGLGDTAMYLCATSSRGLAYNEQFFGPGTRLTVL.

This clone came up once. The chain joins TRBV19 to TRBJ2-6, with a possible D match to TRBD1 (5 bases). CDR3 length: 15 amino acids. Between the trimmed V and J ends, which lost 5 bases and 0 bases, there was a span of 8 bases. Germline V gives CDR1 LNHDA, CDR2 SQIVND (reference sequence). CDR3 nucleotide sequence: TGTGCCAGTAGTTCACAGGACTCTGGGGCCAACGTCCTGACTTTC. It translates to CASSSQDSGANVLTF.

J is TRBJ2-1 and V is TRBV7-2, with 7 bases matching TRBD2. V was clipped by 5 bases and J by 4 bases; unmatched bases: 8. This CDR3 contains 15 residues. CDR1 SGHTA and CDR2 FQGNSA come from the germline V gene. CDR3 in DNA: TGTGCCAGCAGCCTAGGCGGGAGAGCTTACAATGAGCAGTTCTTC. The encoded protein is CASSLGGRAYNEQFF.

The chain combines TRBV10-3 with TRBJ2-7; 10 bases map to TRBD2. The CDR3 totals 17 residues. The ends lost 2 bases at V and 1 base at J; junction bases unmatched: 8. Per the germline V gene, CDR1 is ENHRY and CDR2 is SYGVKD. The DNA for the CDR3 is TGTGCCATCAGTGAGGCGTCCGGGACTAGCGAATCCTACGAGCAGTACTTC. As protein: CAISEASGTSESYEQYF.

V gene TRBV6-4 combines with J gene TRBJ2-1; 10 bases map to TRBD1. V shed 0 bases, J shed 6 bases, and the junction held 8 bases outside the gene matches. Germline values: CDR1 MRHNA, CDR2 SNTAGT. The CDR3 runs 17 residues. In DNA form, the CDR3 reads TGTGCCAGCAGTGACTCGCAACCGGGACAGGGGATCAATGAGCAGTTCTTC. Protein sequence: CASSDSQPGQGINEQFF.

This sequence joins TRBV18 and TRBJ1-4; the D gene is possibly TRBD1 (5 bases). CDR1 is KGHSH, CDR2 LQKENI, per germline. The CDR3 has 14 amino acids. Trimming removed 3 bases at V and 5 bases at J, with 10 bases between. DNA of the CDR3: TGTGCCAGCTCACCGTGGGGGGAGAATGAAAAACTGTTTTTT. This sequence encodes CASSPWGENEKLFF.

This rearrangement joins TRBV19 to TRBJ1-1; 10 nucleotides line up with TRBD1. Trimming removed 5 bases from V and 5 bases from J; junction bases left unmatched: 5. This CDR3 contains 14 residues. Germline V CDR1 and CDR2: LNHDA, SQIVND (reference sequence). CDR3 sequence: CASSWGTGETEAFF. Here the CDR3 DNA reads TGTGCCAGTAGTTGGGGGACAGGGGAAACTGAAGCTTTCTTT.

The rearrangement uses TRBV28 and TRBJ1-2; the match to TRBD1 covers 8 bases. Germline V CDR1 and CDR2: MDHEN, SYDVKM. This CDR3 comprises 15 residues. Trimming cost V 5 bases and J 8 bases; bases outside gene matches: 13. CDR3 bases: TGTGCCAGCAGTCCGGGGACAGGAAGGCCTTGGGGCTACACCTTC. Its translation: CASSPGTGRPWGYTF.

The chain joins TRBV10-1 to TRBJ1-1; no clear D. This CDR3 is 14 amino acids long. Per germline, CDR1 WNHNN and CDR2 SYGVQD (reference sequence). The V end was cut by 2 bases, the J end by 0 bases, with 7 bases between. CDR3 in amino acids: CASSEGLMNTEAFF. DNA of the CDR3: TGCGCCAGCAGTGAGGGCCTCATGAACACTGAAGCTTTCTTT.

This clone is a singleton in its sample. The chain joins TRBV10-3 to TRBJ2-7, with 11 bases matching TRBD1. The CDR3 spans 15 residues. V was clipped by 6 bases and J by 0 bases; unmatched bases: 4. Germline loops: CDR1 ENHRY, CDR2 SYGVKD. The CDR3 here is CAIRGQGDNSYEQYF. The CDR3 nucleotides are TGTGCCATCAGGGGACAGGGGGACAACTCCTACGAGCAGTACTTC.

The chain joins TRBV6-5 to TRBJ1-1; TRBD1 aligns across 8 bases. The germline gives CDR1 MNHEY, CDR2 SVGAGI. J lost 11 bases, V lost 5 bases, and 7 bases had no gene match. This CDR3 spans 12 amino acids. The CDR3 DNA reads TGTGCCAGCAGTCTCCAACAGGGGGTTGCTTTCTTT. It translates to CASSLQQGVAFF.

The V call is TRBV25-1, the J call TRBJ2-3; 14 positions agree with TRBD2. Per the germline V gene, CDR1 is MGHDK and CDR2 is SYGVNS. The CDR3 extends over 18 amino acids. Germline trimming cut 4 bases from V and 3 bases from J; bases unmatched to any gene: 9. CDR3 DNA: TGTGCCAGCAGTGCACCCGGGACTAGCGGGAGACTTACAGATACGCAGTATTTT. Protein product: CASSAPGTSGRLTDTQYF.